This paragraph covers one T cell receptor (beta chain) sequence. Using immunoSEQ multiplex PCR, the repertoire was profiled, and TCRdb retains in-frame clones only, with some absent. The table has about 130,000 clones, roughly 87% seen once. This sample was taken from a study of T cell responses to AZD1222 COVID-19 vaccine. CDR3 length: 15 amino acids. Trimming left V 2 bases short and J 7 bases short, with 14 bases between. Germline V gene sequence: CDR1 MNHEY, CDR2 SMNVEV (reference sequence). The receptor comes from an adult in good health. This sample comprised peripheral blood, obtained on day 0 of MenACWY control vaccination. The rearrangement uses TRBV27 and TRBJ1-4; D is possibly TRBD1 (6 bases). The CDR3 nucleotides read TGTGCCAGCAGTTTAGTTGGGCAGGGGAGTGAAAAACTGTTTTTT. Amino acid sequence: CASSLVGQGSEKLFF.